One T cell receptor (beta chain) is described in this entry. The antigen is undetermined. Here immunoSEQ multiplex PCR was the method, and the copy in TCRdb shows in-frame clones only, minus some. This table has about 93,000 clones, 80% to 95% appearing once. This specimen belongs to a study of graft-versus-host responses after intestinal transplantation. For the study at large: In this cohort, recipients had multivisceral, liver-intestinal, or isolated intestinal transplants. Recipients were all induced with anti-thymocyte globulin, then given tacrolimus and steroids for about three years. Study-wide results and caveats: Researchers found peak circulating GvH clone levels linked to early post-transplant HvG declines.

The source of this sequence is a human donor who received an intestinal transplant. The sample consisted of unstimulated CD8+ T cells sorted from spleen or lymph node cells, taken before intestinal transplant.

The CDR3 protein is CASSLAQGPEWPQHF. CDR3 sequence (DNA): TGTGCCAGCAGCTTAGCACAGGGGCCCGAGTGGCCCCAGCATTTT. V and J are TRBV7-8 and TRBJ1-5, with TRBD1 matching over 7 bases. Unmatched junction bases numbered 8, after V lost 0 bases and J lost 9 bases. The CDR3 spans 15 residues. Looked up from germline, CDR1 is SGHVS and CDR2 is FQNEAQ.